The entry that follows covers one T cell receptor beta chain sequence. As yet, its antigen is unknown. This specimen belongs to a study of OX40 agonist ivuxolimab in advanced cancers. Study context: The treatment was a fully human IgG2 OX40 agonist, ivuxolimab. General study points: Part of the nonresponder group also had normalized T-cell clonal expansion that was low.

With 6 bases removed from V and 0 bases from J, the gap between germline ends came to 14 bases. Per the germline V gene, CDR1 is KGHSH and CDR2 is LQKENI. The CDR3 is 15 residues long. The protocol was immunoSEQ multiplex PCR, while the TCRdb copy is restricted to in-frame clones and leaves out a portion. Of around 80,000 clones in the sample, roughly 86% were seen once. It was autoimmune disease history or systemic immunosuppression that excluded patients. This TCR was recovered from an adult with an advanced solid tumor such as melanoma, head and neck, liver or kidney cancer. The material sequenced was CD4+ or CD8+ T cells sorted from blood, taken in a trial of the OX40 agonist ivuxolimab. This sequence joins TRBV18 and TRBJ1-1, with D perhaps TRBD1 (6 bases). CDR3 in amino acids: CASSSIQGMNTEAFF. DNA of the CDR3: TGTGCCAGCTCTTCCATACAGGGCATGAACACTGAAGCTTTCTTT.